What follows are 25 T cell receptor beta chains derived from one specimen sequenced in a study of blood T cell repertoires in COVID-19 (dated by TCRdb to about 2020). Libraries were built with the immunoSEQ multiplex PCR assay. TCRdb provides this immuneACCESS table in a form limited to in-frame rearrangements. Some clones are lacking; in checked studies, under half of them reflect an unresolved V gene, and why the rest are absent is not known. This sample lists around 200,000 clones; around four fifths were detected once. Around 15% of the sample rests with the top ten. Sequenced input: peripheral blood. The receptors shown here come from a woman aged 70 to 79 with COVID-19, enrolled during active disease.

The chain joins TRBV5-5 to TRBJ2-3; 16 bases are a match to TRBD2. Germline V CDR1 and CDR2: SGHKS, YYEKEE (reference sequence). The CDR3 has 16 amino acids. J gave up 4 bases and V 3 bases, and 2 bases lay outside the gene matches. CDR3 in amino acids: CASSSGLAGGPDTQYF. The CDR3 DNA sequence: TGTGCCAGCAGCTCGGGACTAGCGGGAGGGCCAGATACGCAGTATTTT.

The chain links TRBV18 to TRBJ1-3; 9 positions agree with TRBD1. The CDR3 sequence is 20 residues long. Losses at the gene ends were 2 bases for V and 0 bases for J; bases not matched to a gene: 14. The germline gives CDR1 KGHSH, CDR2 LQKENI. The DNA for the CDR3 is TGTGCCAGCTCACCATTCGGGACAGGGCTTCACCTTCTCTCTGGAAACACCATATATTTT. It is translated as CASSPFGTGLHLLSGNTIYF.

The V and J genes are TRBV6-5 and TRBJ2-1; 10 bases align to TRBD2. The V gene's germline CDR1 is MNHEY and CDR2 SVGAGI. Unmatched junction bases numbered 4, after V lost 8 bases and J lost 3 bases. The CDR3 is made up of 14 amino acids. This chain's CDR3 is CASGTSGNYNEQFF. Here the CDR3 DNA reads TGTGCCAGCGGTACTAGCGGGAACTACAATGAGCAGTTCTTC.

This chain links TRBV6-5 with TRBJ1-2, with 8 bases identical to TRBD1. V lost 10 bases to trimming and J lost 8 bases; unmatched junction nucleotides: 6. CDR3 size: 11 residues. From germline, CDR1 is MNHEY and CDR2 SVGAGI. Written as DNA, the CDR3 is TGTGCCACCGGACAGGGCGGAGGCTACACCTTC. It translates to CATGQGGGYTF.

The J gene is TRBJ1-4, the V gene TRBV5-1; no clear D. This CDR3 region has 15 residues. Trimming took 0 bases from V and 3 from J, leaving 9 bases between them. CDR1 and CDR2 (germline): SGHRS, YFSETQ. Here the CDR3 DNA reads TGCGCCAGCAGCTTGGTAGAGACATCTAATGAAAAACTGTTTTTT. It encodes CASSLVETSNEKLFF. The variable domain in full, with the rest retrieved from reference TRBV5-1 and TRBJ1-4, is KAGVTQTPRYLIKTRGQQVTLSCSPISGHRSVSWYQQTPGQGLQFLFEYFSETQRNKGNFPGRFSGRQFSNSRSEMNVSTLELGDSALYLCASSLVETSNEKLFFGSGTQLSVL.

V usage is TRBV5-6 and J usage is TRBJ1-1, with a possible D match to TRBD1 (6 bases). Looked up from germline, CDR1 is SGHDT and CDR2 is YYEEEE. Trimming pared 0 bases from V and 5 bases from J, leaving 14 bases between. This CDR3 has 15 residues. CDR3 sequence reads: CASSLAGGALTEAFF. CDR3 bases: TGTGCCAGCAGCTTGGCCGGGGGGGCATTAACTGAAGCTTTCTTT.

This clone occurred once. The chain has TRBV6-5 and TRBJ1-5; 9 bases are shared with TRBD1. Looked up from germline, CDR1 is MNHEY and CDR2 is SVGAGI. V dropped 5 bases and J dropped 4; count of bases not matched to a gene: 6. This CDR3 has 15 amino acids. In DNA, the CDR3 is TGTGCCAGCAGTCCAACAGGGGGCTGGAATCAGCCCCAGCATTTT. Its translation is CASSPTGGWNQPQHF.

The CDR3 DNA sequence: TGTGCCAGCAGGGGACAGGTCAACACTGAAGCTTTCTTT. Protein sequence: CASRGQVNTEAFF. The chain carries TRBV25-1 and TRBJ1-1; TRBD1 agrees at 8 bases. The CDR3 sequence is 13 residues long. With 6 bases clipped from V and 2 bases from J, the junction kept 2 bases outside the gene matches. The germline V gene encodes CDR1 MGHDK and CDR2 SYGVNS.

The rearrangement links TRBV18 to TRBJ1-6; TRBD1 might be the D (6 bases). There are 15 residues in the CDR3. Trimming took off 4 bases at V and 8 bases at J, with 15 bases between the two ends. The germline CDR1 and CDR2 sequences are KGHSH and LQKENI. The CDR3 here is CASSQKTGVDSPLHF. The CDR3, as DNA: TGTGCCAGCTCACAGAAGACAGGCGTGGATTCACCCCTCCACTTT.

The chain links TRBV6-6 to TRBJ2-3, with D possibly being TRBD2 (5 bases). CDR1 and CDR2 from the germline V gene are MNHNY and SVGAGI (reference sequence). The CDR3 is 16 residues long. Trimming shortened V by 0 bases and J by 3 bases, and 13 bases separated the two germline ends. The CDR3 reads CASSYSPRVDTDTQYF. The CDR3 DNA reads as TGTGCCAGCAGTTACTCCCCGAGGGTCGATACAGATACGCAGTATTTT.

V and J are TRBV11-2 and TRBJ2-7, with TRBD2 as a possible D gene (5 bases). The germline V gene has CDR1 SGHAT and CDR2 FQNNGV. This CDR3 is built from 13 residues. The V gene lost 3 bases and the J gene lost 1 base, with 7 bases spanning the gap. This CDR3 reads CASSFGESYEQYV. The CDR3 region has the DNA TGTGCCAGCAGCTTCGGGGAATCCTACGAGCAGTACGTC.

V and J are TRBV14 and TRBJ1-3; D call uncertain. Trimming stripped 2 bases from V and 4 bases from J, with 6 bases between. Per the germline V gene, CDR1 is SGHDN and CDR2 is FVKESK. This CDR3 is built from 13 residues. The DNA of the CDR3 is TGTGCCAGCAGCCAATATGGCGGAAACACCATATATTTT. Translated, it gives CASSQYGGNTIYF.

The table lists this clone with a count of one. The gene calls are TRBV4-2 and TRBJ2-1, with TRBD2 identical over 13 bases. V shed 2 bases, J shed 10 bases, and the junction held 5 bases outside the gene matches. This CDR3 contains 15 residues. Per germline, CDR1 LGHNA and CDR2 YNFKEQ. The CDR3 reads CASSQQLAGGLEQFF. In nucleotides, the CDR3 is TGTGCCAGCAGCCAACAACTAGCGGGGGGGCTGGAGCAGTTCTTC.

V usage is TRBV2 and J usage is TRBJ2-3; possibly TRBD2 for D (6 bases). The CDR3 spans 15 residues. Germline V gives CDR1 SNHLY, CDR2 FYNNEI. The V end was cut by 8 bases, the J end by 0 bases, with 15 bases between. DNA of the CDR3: TGTGCCAGCGTAAGGGGTCTAGCGAGCACAGATACGCAGTATTTT. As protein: CASVRGLASTDTQYF.

The DNA for the CDR3 is TGTGCCAGCAGCGTAGAGGGGACTGGGGGTCGGAGCACAGATACGCAGTATTTT. Translating gives CASSVEGTGGRSTDTQYF. The chain is built from TRBV9 and TRBJ2-3; D might be TRBD2 (6 bases). The CDR3 runs to 18 residues. CDR1 and CDR2 from the germline V gene are SGDLS and YYNGEE. The V end was cut by 0 bases, the J end by 0 bases, with 17 bases between.

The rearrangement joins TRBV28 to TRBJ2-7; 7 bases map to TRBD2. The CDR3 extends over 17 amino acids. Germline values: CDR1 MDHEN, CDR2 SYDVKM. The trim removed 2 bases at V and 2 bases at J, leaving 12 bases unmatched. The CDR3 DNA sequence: TGTGCCAGCAGTTTAGTGGATAAAGCGGGACGTACCTACGAGCAGTACTTC. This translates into CASSLVDKAGRTYEQYF.

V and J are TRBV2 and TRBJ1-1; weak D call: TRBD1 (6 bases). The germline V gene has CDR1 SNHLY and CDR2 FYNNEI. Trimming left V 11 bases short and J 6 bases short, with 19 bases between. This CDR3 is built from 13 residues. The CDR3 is CARSTGQEPEAFF. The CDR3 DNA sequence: TGTGCCCGAAGTACAGGGCAGGAACCTGAAGCTTTCTTT.

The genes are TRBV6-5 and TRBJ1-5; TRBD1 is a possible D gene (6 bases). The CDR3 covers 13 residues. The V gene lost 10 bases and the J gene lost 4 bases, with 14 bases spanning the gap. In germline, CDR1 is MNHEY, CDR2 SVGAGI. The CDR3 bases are TGTGCCACCAAGCAGGGGTTGAATCAGCCCCAGCATTTT. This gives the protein CATKQGLNQPQHF.

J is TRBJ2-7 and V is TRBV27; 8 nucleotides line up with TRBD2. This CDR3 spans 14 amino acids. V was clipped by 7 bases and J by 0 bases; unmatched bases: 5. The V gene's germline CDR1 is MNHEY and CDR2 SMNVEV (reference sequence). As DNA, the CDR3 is TGTGCCAGCAATCGAGCGGGAGTCTCCTACGAGCAGTACTTC. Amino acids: CASNRAGVSYEQYF.

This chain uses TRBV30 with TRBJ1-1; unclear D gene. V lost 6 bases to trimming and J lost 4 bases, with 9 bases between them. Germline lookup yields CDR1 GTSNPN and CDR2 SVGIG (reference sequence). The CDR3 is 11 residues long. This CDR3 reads CACEASTEAFF. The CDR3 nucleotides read TGTGCCTGCGAGGCTTCCACTGAAGCTTTCTTT. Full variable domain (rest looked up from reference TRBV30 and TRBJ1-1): SQTIHQWPATLVQPVGSPLSLECTVEGTSNPNLYWYRQAAGRGLQLLFYSVGIGQISSEVPQNLSASRPQDRQFILSSKKLLLSDSGFYLCACEASTEAFFGQGTRLTVV.

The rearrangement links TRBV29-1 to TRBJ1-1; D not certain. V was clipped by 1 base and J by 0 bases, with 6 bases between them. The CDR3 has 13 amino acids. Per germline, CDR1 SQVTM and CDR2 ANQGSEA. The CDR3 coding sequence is TGCAGCGTTGAAGGCAGGTTGAACACTGAAGCTTTCTTT. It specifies CSVEGRLNTEAFF.

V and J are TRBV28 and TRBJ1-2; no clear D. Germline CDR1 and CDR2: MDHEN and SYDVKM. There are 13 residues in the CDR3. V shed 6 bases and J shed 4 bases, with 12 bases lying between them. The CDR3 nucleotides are TGTGCCAGCAGCCTCGCACACCTCTATGGCTACACCTTC. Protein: CASSLAHLYGYTF.

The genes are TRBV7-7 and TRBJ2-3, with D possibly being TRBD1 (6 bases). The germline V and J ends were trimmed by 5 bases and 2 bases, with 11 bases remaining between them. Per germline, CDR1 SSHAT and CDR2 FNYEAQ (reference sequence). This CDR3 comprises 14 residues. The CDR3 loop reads CASSKDSSTDTQYF. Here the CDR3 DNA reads TGTGCCAGCAGCAAGGACAGTTCCACAGATACGCAGTATTTT.

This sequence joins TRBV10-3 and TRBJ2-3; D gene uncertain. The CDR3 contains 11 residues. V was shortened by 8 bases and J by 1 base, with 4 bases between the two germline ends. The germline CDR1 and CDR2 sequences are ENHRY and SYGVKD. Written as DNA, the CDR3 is TGTGCCATCTCGGGCACAGATACGCAGTATTTT. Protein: CAISGTDTQYF.

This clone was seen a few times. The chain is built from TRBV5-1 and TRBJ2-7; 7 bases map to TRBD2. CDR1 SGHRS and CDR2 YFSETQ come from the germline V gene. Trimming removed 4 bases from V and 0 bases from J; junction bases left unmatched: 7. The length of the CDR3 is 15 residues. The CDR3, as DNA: TGCGCCAGCAGCGGGTGGGGCGGGAGCTCCTACGAGCAGTACTTC. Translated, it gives CASSGWGGSSYEQYF.